Listed here are 19 T cell receptor beta chains from one sample, sequenced in a study of T cells after yellow fever vaccination. TCRdb redid the calling of the 5' RACE reads with MiXCR, one entry per CDR3 protein. The sample includes about 150,000 distinct CDR3 sequences, roughly 6.7% of them seen just once. The sequences come from CD4+ T cells sorted from PBMCs, collected 10 days after the yellow fever booster vaccination. Receptors were obtained from a man aged 25 to 45 who received the YFV17D yellow fever vaccine.

This clonotype has at least ten counts. V is TRBV18 and J is TRBJ2-1, with 7 bases aligning to TRBD1. The V gene's germline CDR1 is KGHSH and CDR2 LQKENI. This CDR3 is 14 amino acids long. J lost 2 bases, V lost 2 bases, and 0 bases had no gene match. The CDR3 DNA reads TGTGCCAGCTCACCAGGGACAGCCTACAATGAGCAGTTCTTC. It is translated as CASSPGTAYNEQFF.

This clonotype was seen repeatedly, ten times or more. The chain recombines TRBV5-1 with TRBJ2-5; tentative D call: TRBD1 (5 bases). Trimming pared 5 bases from V and 3 bases from J, leaving 17 bases between. The CDR3 is 15 amino acids. Germline V gene sequence: CDR1 SGHRS, CDR2 YFSETQ. Written as DNA, the CDR3 is TGCGCCAGCAGAGCTGGGGTGAAAGGGGAAGAGACCCAGTACTTC. Amino acid sequence: CASRAGVKGEETQYF.

This clonotype came up many times. The gene calls are TRBV5-1 and TRBJ2-1; a possible D gene is TRBD2 (6 bases). Trimming left V 2 bases short and J 2 bases short, with 11 bases between. This CDR3 has 15 residues. Per the germline V gene, CDR1 is SGHRS and CDR2 is YFSETQ. The CDR3 DNA sequence: TGCGCCAGCAGCTTAGGAGGGAGTACCTACAATGAGCAGTTCTTC. This encodes CASSLGGSTYNEQFF.

This clonotype has a handful of counts. The V call is TRBV20-1, the J call TRBJ2-1, with 7 bases that match TRBD2. In germline, CDR1 is DFQATT, CDR2 SNEGSKA (reference sequence). With V trimmed by 5 bases and J by 12 bases, 19 bases remained unmatched. This CDR3 spans 15 amino acids. Here the CDR3 DNA reads TGCAGTGCTTATGCCGGGACTACCCAAAGTCTGGTGCAGTTCTTC. Encoded protein: CSAYAGTTQSLVQFF.

This clonotype was recorded at least ten times. The chain uses TRBV6-2 or TRBV6-3 and TRBJ2-7, with 11 bases matching TRBD2. The CDR3 has 18 amino acids. The germline V gene has CDR1 MNHEY and CDR2 SVGEGT. V gave up 4 bases and J gave up 4 bases; unmatched junction bases: 15. In nucleotides, the CDR3 is TGTGCCAGCAGTTCGCCCTTGCCCTCGACTAGCGGGACTTACGAGCAGTACTTC. Residues: CASSSPLPSTSGTYEQYF.

This clonotype was seen ten or more times. This rearrangement joins TRBV14 to TRBJ2-7; the match to TRBD2 covers 8 bases. V was clipped by 4 bases and J by 2 bases; unmatched bases: 7. The CDR3 is 15 residues long. From germline, CDR1 is SGHDN and CDR2 FVKESK. The CDR3 region has the DNA TGTGCCAGCAGCCCCCTAGGGACTAGGGCCTACGAGCAGTACTTC. This sequence encodes CASSPLGTRAYEQYF.

The table lists this clonotype with many counts. V usage is TRBV5-1 and J usage is TRBJ2-1; no firm D call. Trimming pared 4 bases from V and 4 bases from J, leaving 15 bases between. CDR1 is SGHRS and CDR2 is YFSETQ in the germline V gene. This CDR3 spans 15 amino acids. This chain's CDR3 is CASSLARQKYNEQFF. CDR3 nucleotide sequence: TGCGCCAGCAGCCTCGCGCGTCAGAAGTACAATGAGCAGTTCTTC.

The table lists this clonotype with many counts. This chain connects TRBV20-1 to TRBJ2-3, with 10 bases lining up with TRBD2. Looked up from germline, CDR1 is DFQATT and CDR2 is SNEGSKA (reference sequence). Germline trimming cut 3 bases from V and 9 bases from J; bases unmatched to any gene: 12. The CDR3 is 15 amino acids. CDR3 DNA sequence: TGCAGTGCTAGTTGGGAAGCGGGAGGGCTGAAGACGCAGTATTTT. It yields the protein CSASWEAGGLKTQYF.

At least ten counts were recorded for this clonotype. DNA of the CDR3: TGTGCCAGCAGCTTAGTTGGGGCTAGCGGGCACAGCACAGATACGCAGTATTTT. It specifies CASSLVGASGHSTDTQYF. The chain joins TRBV11-3 to TRBJ2-3, with 8 bases that match TRBD2. The length of the CDR3 is 18 residues. Trimming cost V 1 base and J 0 bases; bases outside gene matches: 9. CDR1 is SGHNT, CDR2 YENEEA, per germline.

This clonotype has a count of ten or more. The V call is TRBV11-2, the J call TRBJ2-1; possibly TRBD2 for D (6 bases). V lost 5 bases and J lost 0, with 20 bases in between. Germline assignment: CDR1 SGHAT and CDR2 FQNNGV. CDR3 length equals 18 residues. CDR3 sequence reads: CASSPRLGTTSSYNEQFF. CDR3 sequence (DNA): TGTGCCAGCAGCCCCAGACTAGGTACTACTAGCTCCTACAATGAGCAGTTCTTC.

This clonotype was observed at least ten times. The rearrangement joins TRBV12-5 to TRBJ2-2; 9 nucleotides line up with TRBD1. V lost 1 base and J lost 7; bases outside the gene matches: 7. The CDR3 is 16 residues long. CDR1 LGHNT and CDR2 FRNRAP come from the germline V gene. The CDR3 reads CASGLGQGVTGGELFF. CDR3 nucleotide sequence: TGTGCTAGTGGTTTGGGACAGGGGGTCACCGGCGGGGAGCTGTTTTTT.

This clonotype was picked up many times. V and J are TRBV9 and TRBJ2-2, with D tentatively TRBD1 or TRBD2 (5 bases each). The CDR3 is 16 residues long. V lost 6 bases to trimming and J lost 2 bases, with 17 bases between them. Germline V gives CDR1 SGDLS, CDR2 YYNGEE. The CDR3 nucleotides are TGTGCCAGCATCGCCAGGGTAGCGACCAACACCGGGGAGCTGTTTTTT. Residues: CASIARVATNTGELFF.

This clonotype showed up many times. This chain connects TRBV12-3 or TRBV12-4 to TRBJ2-1; 8 bases are a match to TRBD2. The V segment lost 4 bases and the J segment 8 bases; nucleotides outside the gene matches: 7. The CDR3 length is 14 residues. DNA of the CDR3: TGTGCCAGCAGTTCGACGGGAGGGCCCTATGAGCAGTTCTTC. Its translation is CASSSTGGPYEQFF.

This clonotype has ten or more counts. The gene calls are TRBV28 and TRBJ2-5; 8 nucleotides align to TRBD1. The CDR3 is 17 amino acids. Germline-derived CDR1 and CDR2 are MDHEN and SYDVKM. Unmatched junction bases numbered 15, after V lost 5 bases and J lost 4 bases. CDR3 amino acids: CASSVNRGSADRETQYF. CDR3 DNA sequence: TGTGCCAGCAGTGTCAACAGGGGGAGCGCCGATCGAGAGACCCAGTACTTC.

This clonotype was seen ten or more times. The chain uses TRBV25-1 and TRBJ2-1; D is unclear. Germline lookup yields CDR1 MGHDK and CDR2 SYGVNS. There are 13 residues in the CDR3. Trimming pared 5 bases from V and 9 bases from J, leaving 14 bases between. The CDR3 DNA is TGTGCCAGCAGTTGGCCCAACGGCGGTGAGCAGTTCTTC. This translates into CASSWPNGGEQFF.

The V call is TRBV5-4, the J call TRBJ2-1; no reliable D call. Germline V gives CDR1 SGHNT, CDR2 YYREEE (reference sequence). Trimming took off 0 bases at V and 6 bases at J, with 10 bases between the two ends. The CDR3 has 14 residues. The CDR3 is CASSLGGFFNEQFF. The CDR3, as DNA: TGTGCCAGCAGCTTGGGCGGCTTCTTCAATGAGCAGTTCTTC. Together with reference TRBV5-4 and TRBJ2-1, the CDR3 gives the full variable domain: ETGVTQSPTHLIKTRGQQVTLRCSSQSGHNTVSWYQQALGQGPQFIFQYYREEENGRGNFPPRFSGLQFPNYSSELNVNALELDDSALYLCASSLGGFFNEQFFGPGTRLTVL.

Many counts were recorded for this clonotype. This chain connects TRBV12-3 or TRBV12-4 to TRBJ2-5; perhaps TRBD1 as D (5 bases). The CDR3 runs 13 residues. V gave up 3 bases and J gave up 4 bases, with 9 bases separating them. CDR3 DNA: TGTGCCAGCAGTTTGACAGACTTAGAGACCCAGTACTTC. Translation gives CASSLTDLETQYF.

This clonotype has at least ten counts. This chain joins TRBV12-3 or TRBV12-4 and TRBJ2-2; 10 nucleotides line up with TRBD2. The CDR3 is made up of 15 amino acids. V lost 3 bases, J lost 5 bases, and 3 bases stayed unmatched. For the CDR3, the DNA is TGTGCCAGCAGTTTTATTAGCGGGAGGACCGGGGAGCTGTTTTTT. Translating gives CASSFISGRTGELFF.

The chain links TRBV20-1 to TRBJ1-1; TRBD1 matches at 7 bases. V lost 0 bases to trimming and J lost 1 base; unmatched junction nucleotides: 5. The germline CDR1 and CDR2 sequences are DFQATT and SNEGSKA (reference sequence). The CDR3 totals 15 residues. The CDR3 here is CSARDRNRGNTEAFF. The CDR3 DNA reads TGCAGTGCTAGAGATAGGAACAGGGGGAACACTGAAGCTTTCTTT.